The 8 T cell receptor beta chains below come from one sample, sequenced in a study of PD-L1 blockade in urothelial cancer. The protocol was immunoSEQ multiplex PCR, while the TCRdb copy is restricted to in-frame clones and leaves out a portion. The repertoire holds about 74,000 clones, with 85% to 90% as singletons. As to time point: pretreatment peripheral blood. Sequenced material: PBMCs, taken around atezolizumab (anti-PD-L1) treatment. Every receptor here comes from a man between 65 and 79 years old with urothelial cancer.

This CDR3 is CSVEAGGATYEQYF. CDR3 nucleotides: TGCAGCGTTGAAGCAGGGGGCGCGACCTACGAGCAGTACTTC. The chain employs TRBV29-1 and TRBJ2-7; 8 positions match TRBD1. CDR1 and CDR2 from the germline V gene are SQVTM and ANQGSEA. The CDR3 totals 14 residues. V trimming: 1 base; J trimming: 2 bases; junction bases outside the gene matches: 4.

This clone was observed a few times. The rearrangement uses TRBV6-1 and TRBJ1-1, with unresolved D. V dropped 5 bases and J dropped 1 base, with 8 bases sitting between them. CDR3 length: 13 residues. In germline, CDR1 is MNHNS, CDR2 SASEGT. The chain's CDR3 is CASSSQPNTEAFF. The DNA for the CDR3 is TGTGCCAGCAGTTCACAGCCGAACACTGAAGCTTTCTTT.

This chain uses TRBV28 with TRBJ2-7; 7 bases line up with TRBD1. The junction had 10 bases not matched to a gene; V was cut back by 6 bases and J by 5 bases. Per the germline V gene, CDR1 is MDHEN and CDR2 is SYDVKM. The CDR3 consists of 14 residues. The CDR3 sequence: CASRKTGTVNEQYF. CDR3 nucleotides: TGTGCCAGCAGGAAAACCGGGACAGTTAACGAGCAGTACTTC.

By sample share, this clone is medium-sized (0.01 to 0.1%). V gene TRBV7-3 combines with J gene TRBJ2-3; D is possibly TRBD2 (5 bases). Germline V gene sequence: CDR1 SGHTA, CDR2 FQGTGA. There are 12 residues in the CDR3. V lost 5 bases and J lost 2, with 5 bases in between. The CDR3 DNA is TGTGCCAGCAGCCGGGACACAGATACGCAGTATTTT. Translated: CASSRDTDTQYF.

The chain is built from TRBV5-5 and TRBJ2-7; 10 positions match TRBD2. CDR1 and CDR2 (germline): SGHKS, YYEKEE (reference sequence). Unmatched junction bases numbered 4, after V lost 4 bases and J lost 3 bases. This CDR3 comprises 14 residues. The CDR3 reads CASSGWTSGYEQYF. CDR3 bases: TGTGCCAGCAGCGGCTGGACTAGCGGCTACGAGCAGTACTTC.

This chain joins TRBV30 and TRBJ2-2, with no clear D. The CDR3 loop spans 9 amino acids. CDR1 is GTSNPN, CDR2 SVGIG, per germline (reference sequence). V shed 6 bases and J shed 10 bases, with 6 bases lying between them. The CDR3 DNA follows: TGTGCCTGTACAGAGGAGCTGTTTTTT. It is translated as CACTEELFF.

Details on this clone: Relative to the germline gene, one junction end is altered; a read error may explain this. V usage is TRBV4-2 and J usage is TRBJ2-2; a weak D match, TRBD2 (6 bases). CDR1 is LGHNA, CDR2 YNFKEQ, per germline. The length of the CDR3 is 15 residues. The CDR3 bases are TGTGCCAGCAGCCCCCAGGGCGGGAACCCCGGGGAGCTGTTTTTT. Encoded protein: CASSPQGGNPGELFF.

CDR3 sequence (DNA): TGCGCCAGCAGCTTTCAACTGACATCCTACGAGCAGTACTTC. Amino acids: CASSFQLTSYEQYF. The chain uses TRBV5-1 and TRBJ2-7; D not resolved. The CDR3 is 14 residues long. CDR1 and CDR2 (germline): SGHRS, YFSETQ. V shed 2 bases and J shed 1 base, with 10 bases lying between them.